One sample yielded the 8 T cell receptor beta chains listed below, sequenced in a study of blood T cells in healthy people across ages. The use of a sample-barcoded 5' primer and a J-beta primer mix characterized a second PCR of 7 to 11 cycles. In TCRdb, the 5' RACE reads were re-called with MiXCR into one record per CDR3 protein. The sample holds 1,500,000 or so distinct CDR3 sequences, roughly 43% seen once. The sequencing sample was made of blood. Receptors were obtained from a woman aged 18-35 years in good health.

This clonotype was counted only a few times. This rearrangement joins TRBV29-1 to TRBJ2-3; 8 positions agree with TRBD2. V gave up 3 bases and J gave up 0 bases; unmatched junction bases: 2. The CDR3 runs 14 residues. Germline CDR1 and CDR2: SQVTM and ANQGSEA. This chain's CDR3 is CSVDASGSTDTQYF. The DNA for the CDR3 is TGCAGCGTTGACGCTAGCGGGAGCACAGATACGCAGTATTTT.

As DNA, the CDR3 is TGTGCCAGCAGCCCCAAGCCACAGGCGAGCTATGGCTACACCTTC. Its translation is CASSPKPQASYGYTF. The V gene is TRBV12-3 or TRBV12-4, the J gene TRBJ1-2; D perhaps matches TRBD1 (5 bases). Between the trimmed V and J ends, which lost 6 bases and 4 bases, there was a span of 18 bases. There are 15 residues in the CDR3.

The chain joins TRBV7-2 to TRBJ1-2, with D uncertain. Trimming cost V 1 base and J 2 bases, with 11 bases left between them. The CDR3 is made up of 15 amino acids. CDR1 and CDR2 (germline): SGHTA, FQGNSA. CDR3 DNA: TGTGCCAGCAGCTTAGTTTGGGAAGGGAACTATGGCTACACCTTC. Translating it yields CASSLVWEGNYGYTF. The whole variable domain, filled in from reference TRBV7-2 and TRBJ1-2, reads GAGVSQSPSNKVTEKGKDVELRCDPISGHTALYWYRQSLGQGLEFLIYFQGNSAPDKSGLPSDRFSAERTGGSVSTLTIQRTQQEDSAVYLCASSLVWEGNYGYTFGSGTRLTVV.

The CDR3 is CASSYESNYGYTF. CDR3 in DNA: TGTGCCAGCAGTTACGAAAGTAACTATGGCTACACCTTC. V usage is TRBV6-6 and J usage is TRBJ1-2; D gene ambiguous. The V gene lost 2 bases and the J gene lost 1 base, with 5 bases spanning the gap. Germline values: CDR1 MNHNY, CDR2 SVGAGI (reference sequence). The CDR3 length is 13 residues.

The chain recombines TRBV29-1 with TRBJ2-7; 10 positions match TRBD1. Germline V gene data show CDR1 as SQVTM and CDR2 as ANQGSEA. The trim removed 0 bases at V and 6 bases at J, leaving 8 bases unmatched. This CDR3 has 15 residues. CDR3 protein: CSVEDGGQGIFEQYF. The CDR3 DNA sequence: TGCAGCGTTGAAGATGGGGGACAGGGGATATTCGAGCAGTACTTC.

This clonotype was counted ten times or more. This rearrangement joins TRBV6-5 to TRBJ2-7, with D unclear. Germline loops: CDR1 MNHEY, CDR2 SVGAGI. V lost 2 bases to trimming and J lost 3 bases, with 8 bases between them. This CDR3 spans 13 amino acids. The chain's CDR3 is CASSYGKGYEQYF. The CDR3 coding sequence is TGTGCCAGCAGTTACGGGAAGGGCTACGAGCAGTACTTC.

This clonotype was picked up a small number of times. J is TRBJ2-1 and V is TRBV7-2; possibly TRBD1 for D (5 bases). Germline V gene sequence: CDR1 SGHTA, CDR2 FQGNSA. The CDR3 runs to 16 residues. V dropped 1 base and J dropped 1 base, with 11 bases sitting between them. For the CDR3, the DNA is TGTGCCAGCAGCTTAGGGGTAGGGGAATCCTACAATGAGCAGTTCTTC. Its translation: CASSLGVGESYNEQFF.

The gene calls are TRBV18 and TRBJ2-1; no reliable D call. The CDR3 length is 13 residues. Trimming removed 2 bases at V and 9 bases at J, with 11 bases between. Germline values: CDR1 KGHSH, CDR2 LQKENI. CDR3 DNA sequence: TGTGCCAGCTCACCAAAACCTTTTGGTGAGCAGTTCTTC. Protein: CASSPKPFGEQFF.